These T cell receptor beta chains were read from a single sample in a study of T cell changes during pregnancy in multiple sclerosis. Measured with immunoSEQ multiplex PCR; TCRdb has only the in-frame clones, and not every one. Counted here are 40,000 to 55,000 clones, 91% occurring once; the ten biggest clones make up around 10%. Sequencing was performed on CD8+ T cells from peripheral blood mononuclear cells, taken after pregnancy. All receptors derive from a female donor with multiple sclerosis, enrolled in a pregnancy study. CDR3s include the opening cysteine and the closing phenylalanine or tryptophan. A D gene is named only where the DNA matches it firmly. Clone size is given for some rows only: seen once, a few or many times, or a class if the clone is expanded.

CVSQAPRRGRLNQPQHF	TGTGTCAGTCAAGCCCCCCGGCGGGGAAGGCTTAATCAGCCCCAGCATTTT	once	TRBJ1-5	.	TRBV7-5
CASRPPGHLNGDEQFF	TGTGCCAGCAGGCCACCGGGACACCTAAACGGGGATGAGCAGTTCTTC	.	TRBJ2-1	.	TRBV7-9
CATAPGQIYEQYF	TGTGCCACCGCTCCGGGACAGATATACGAGCAGTACTTC	.	TRBJ2-7	TRBD1	TRBV7-2
CASSSVEGSFNQPQHF	TGTGCCAGCAGCTCTGTTGAGGGCTCTTTCAATCAGCCCCAGCATTTT	.	TRBJ1-5	.	TRBV5-5
CASSLVDRGETQYF	TGTGCCAGCAGCTTAGTGGACAGGGGAGAGACCCAGTACTTC	once	TRBJ2-5	TRBD1	TRBV11-2
CASSHSWTLEYEQYF	TGCGCCAGCAGCCATTCCTGGACTCTGGAATACGAGCAGTACTTC	.	TRBJ2-7	.	TRBV4-1
CATSSEGQNTEAFF	TGTGCCACCAGCAGTGAGGGACAGAACACTGAAGCTTTCTTT	once	TRBJ1-1	.	TRBV15
CASSQAKGMWTEAFF	TGTGCCAGCAGCCAAGCGAAGGGGATGTGGACTGAAGCTTTCTTT	.	TRBJ1-1	.	TRBV14
CASSLRSGGNTGELFF	TGTGCCAGCAGTTTACGGTCGGGGGGGAACACCGGGGAGCTGTTTTTT	.	TRBJ2-2	TRBD2	TRBV27
CASATETSGSYEQYF	TGTGCCAGCGCCACGGAAACTAGCGGGTCCTACGAGCAGTACTTC	.	TRBJ2-7	TRBD2	TRBV4-2
CASSTPFGPADTQYF	TGTGCCAGTAGTACGCCTTTTGGCCCCGCAGATACGCAGTATTTT	.	TRBJ2-3	.	TRBV19
CASDRSWDRSYEQYF	TGTGCTAGTGACCGTAGTTGGGACAGATCCTACGAGCAGTACTTC	.	TRBJ2-7	TRBD1	TRBV12-5
CASSSGLAGVEQFF	TGTGCCAGCAGCTCCGGACTAGCGGGCGTTGAGCAGTTCTTC	once	TRBJ2-1	TRBD2	TRBV11-3
CASIPGQGAVNTEAFF	TGTGCCAGTATCCCGGGACAGGGGGCGGTGAACACTGAAGCTTTCTTT	.	TRBJ1-1	TRBD1	TRBV19
CASSPGQKQETQYF	TGTGCCAGCAGCCCGGGACAGAAACAAGAGACCCAGTACTTC	.	TRBJ2-5	TRBD1	TRBV7-3
CASSLDLSRGLGF	TGTGCCAGCAGCTTGGACCTCTCTAGGGGCTTAGGTTTT	.	TRBJ1-1	.	TRBV5-5
CASSPPGGYNEQFF	TGTGCCAGCAGCCCGCCAGGGGGATATAATGAGCAGTTCTTC	.	TRBJ2-1	TRBD1	TRBV9
CASSPPQNQDDGYTF	TGTGCCAGCAGCCCGCCGCAAAATCAGGATGATGGCTACACCTTC	.	TRBJ1-2	.	TRBV16
CASSSGQGNYEQYF	TGTGCCAGCAGTTCGGGACAGGGAAACTACGAGCAGTACTTC	few	TRBJ2-7	TRBD1	TRBV7-9
CASSQVLPEAFF	TGTGCCAGCAGCCAAGTACTTCCGGAAGCTTTCTTT	.	TRBJ1-1	.	TRBV14
CASSPEDRSVYSNQPQHF	TGTGCCAGCTCACCAGAGGACAGGAGTGTTTATAGCAATCAGCCCCAGCATTTT	.	TRBJ1-5	TRBD1	TRBV18
CASSGQGAGTEAFF	TGTGCCAGTAGCGGACAGGGGGCAGGCACTGAAGCTTTCTTT	.	TRBJ1-1	TRBD1	TRBV19
CASSQDTSGGSYEQYF	TGTGCCAGCAGCCAAGATACTAGCGGGGGATCCTACGAGCAGTACTTC	.	TRBJ2-7	TRBD2	TRBV4-2
CATATGGTDTQYF	TGTGCCACCGCGACAGGGGGGACAGATACGCAGTATTTT	.	TRBJ2-3	TRBD1	TRBV27
CASSEPQILNYGYTF	TGTGCCAGCAGTGAACCACAGATACTGAACTATGGCTACACCTTC	.	TRBJ1-2	.	TRBV6-1
CASSFVARYEQYF	TGTGCCAGCAGTTTTGTTGCGCGTTACGAGCAGTACTTC	.	TRBJ2-7	.	TRBV27
CASSLADSSNTGELFF	TGTGCCAGCAGTCTTGCGGACTCGTCGAACACCGGGGAGCTGTTTTTT	.	TRBJ2-2	.	TRBV7-9
CASSQAGLAGGGQETQYF	TGCGCCAGCAGCCAAGCGGGACTAGCGGGGGGGGGCCAAGAGACCCAGTACTTC	once	TRBJ2-5	TRBD2	TRBV4-3
CASRETGGPEAFF	TGTGCCAGCAGAGAAACAGGGGGCCCTGAAGCTTTCTTT	.	TRBJ1-1	TRBD1	TRBV2
CASSLAGGDSYEQYF	TGTGCCAGCAGCTTGGCAGGGGGCGATTCCTACGAGCAGTACTTC	.	TRBJ2-7	TRBD1	TRBV5-4
CASSIRTGSGQPQHF	TGTGCCAGTAGTATAAGGACAGGGTCGGGTCAGCCCCAGCATTTT	.	TRBJ1-5	TRBD1	TRBV19
CASSLLAGAETQYF	TGTGCCAGCAGCTTACTAGCGGGAGCAGAGACCCAGTACTTC	.	TRBJ2-5	TRBD2	TRBV5-4
CASSLVGTESSRAYEQYF	TGTGCCAGCAGCTTAGTGGGGACAGAAAGTTCCCGGGCCTACGAGCAGTACTTC	.	TRBJ2-7	TRBD1	TRBV7-9
CASSLVGVRNTEAFF	TGCGCCAGCAGCTTGGTAGGGGTTCGGAACACTGAAGCTTTCTTT	.	TRBJ1-1	.	TRBV5-1
CASSSEGFPNYGYTF	TGTGCCAGCAGTTCGGAGGGATTCCCTAACTATGGCTACACCTTC	.	TRBJ1-2	.	TRBV2
CASSLMLGGAAYNEQFF	TGTGCCAGCAGCTTAATGTTGGGGGGGGCAGCCTACAATGAGCAGTTCTTC	.	TRBJ2-1	.	TRBV7-2
CASSAEASGNTGELFF	TGTGCCAGCAGTGCCGAGGCTAGCGGAAACACCGGGGAGCTGTTTTTT	.	TRBJ2-2	TRBD2	TRBV2
CASSLVAGDGEQYF	TGCGCCAGCAGCTTGGTGGCGGGAGACGGCGAGCAGTACTTC	.	TRBJ2-7	TRBD2	TRBV5-1
CASSLGAGGYEQYF	TGTGCCAGCAGCTTAGGTGCGGGGGGCTACGAGCAGTACTTC	.	TRBJ2-7	TRBD2	TRBV11-2
CASSVGQDYGYTF	TGTGCCAGCAGCGTAGGGCAGGACTATGGCTACACCTTC	once	TRBJ1-2	.	TRBV9
CASSRGDRGGGETQYF	TGTGCCAGCAGCCGAGGGGACAGGGGAGGTGGGGAGACCCAGTACTTC	once	TRBJ2-5	TRBD1	TRBV5-4
CASSPNGGFLYGYTF	TGTGCCAGCAGCCCAAATGGCGGGTTCCTCTATGGCTACACCTTC	few	TRBJ1-2	.	TRBV7-3
CASSADRASNQPQHF	TGTGCCAGCAGCGCAGACAGGGCTAGCAATCAGCCCCAGCATTTT	.	TRBJ1-5	TRBD1	TRBV6-1
CASSPDRGYANTGELFF	TGTGCCAGCAGCCCTGACAGGGGGTACGCGAACACCGGGGAGCTGTTTTTT	few	TRBJ2-2	TRBD1	TRBV5-6
CASTEIGIGSYVEAFF	TGTGCCAGCACCGAAATCGGGATTGGCAGCTACGTTGAAGCTTTCTTT	.	TRBJ1-1	.	TRBV28
CASSGPRNEQFF	TGTGCCAGCAGTGGACCGAGGAATGAGCAGTTCTTC	.	TRBJ2-1	.	TRBV6-1
CASSERQGVDEKLFF	TGTGCCAGCAGTGAACGACAGGGGGTAGATGAAAAACTGTTTTTT	.	TRBJ1-4	TRBD1	TRBV2
CASGPPLGANVLTF	TGTGCTAGTGGTCCCCCACTTGGGGCCAACGTCCTGACTTTC	.	TRBJ2-6	.	TRBV12-5
CATSSDRSGPYNEQFF	TGTGCCACCAGCAGCGACAGAAGTGGACCCTACAATGAGCAGTTCTTC	.	TRBJ2-1	.	TRBV15
CASSQVTGAAGELFF	TGCGCCAGCAGCCAAGTGACAGGGGCCGCCGGGGAGCTGTTTTTT	.	TRBJ2-2	TRBD1	TRBV4-3
CARANTENMNTEAFF	TGTGCCAGAGCAAATACAGAAAATATGAACACTGAAGCTTTCTTT	.	TRBJ1-1	.	TRBV2
CASQTSGGDGATDTQYF	TGCGCCAGTCAGACTAGCGGGGGGGACGGAGCGACAGATACGCAGTATTTT	.	TRBJ2-3	TRBD2	TRBV4-1
CASSLGGMSGETQYF	TGTGCCAGCAGCTTAGGAGGAATGTCCGGGGAGACCCAGTACTTC	.	TRBJ2-5	.	TRBV7-2
CASSQDSGTRYNEQFF	TGTGCCAGCAGCCAAGACAGCGGGACTAGATACAATGAGCAGTTCTTC	.	TRBJ2-1	TRBD2	TRBV4-2
CASSPPDHGEETQYF	TGTGCCAGCTCACCCCCGGACCACGGGGAGGAGACCCAGTACTTC	.	TRBJ2-5	.	TRBV18
CASSWTGSYQETQYF	TGTGCCAGCAGCTGGACTGGATCGTACCAAGAGACCCAGTACTTC	.	TRBJ2-5	.	TRBV7-2
CASTDKNTGELFF	TGTGCCAGCACGGACAAGAACACCGGGGAGCTGTTTTTT	.	TRBJ2-2	.	TRBV25-1
CASGLSGASNYGYTF	TGTGCTAGTGGTTTGAGTGGGGCCTCTAACTATGGCTACACCTTC	.	TRBJ1-2	.	TRBV12-5